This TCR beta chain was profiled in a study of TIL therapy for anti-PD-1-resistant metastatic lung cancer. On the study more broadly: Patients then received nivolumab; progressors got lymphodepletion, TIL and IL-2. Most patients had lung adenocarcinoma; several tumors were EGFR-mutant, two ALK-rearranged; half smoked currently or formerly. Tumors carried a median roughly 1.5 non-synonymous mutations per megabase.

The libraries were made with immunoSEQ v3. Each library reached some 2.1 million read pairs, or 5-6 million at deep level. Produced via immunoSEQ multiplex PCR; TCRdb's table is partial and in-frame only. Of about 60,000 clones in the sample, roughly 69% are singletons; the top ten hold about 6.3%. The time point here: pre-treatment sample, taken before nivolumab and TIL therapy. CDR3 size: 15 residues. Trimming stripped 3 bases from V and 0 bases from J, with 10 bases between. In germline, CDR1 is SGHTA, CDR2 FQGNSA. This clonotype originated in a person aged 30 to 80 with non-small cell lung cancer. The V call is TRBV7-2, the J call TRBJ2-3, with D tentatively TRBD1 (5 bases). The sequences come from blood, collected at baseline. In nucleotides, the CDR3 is TGTGCCAGCAGCTTGGACACATCTAGCACAGATACGCAGTATTTT. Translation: CASSLDTSSTDTQYF.